Described below is a single T cell receptor (beta chain) sequence and its context. As yet, its antigen is unknown. The CDR3 runs 13 residues. Germline lookup yields CDR1 SGHRS and CDR2 YFSETQ. Trimming cost V 4 bases and J 1 base, with 9 bases left between them. Isolation per sample recovered at least 7 million PBMCs. The entry originates in a study of blood T cells in healthy people across ages. Together with a sample-barcoded 5' primer, a J-beta primer mix was included in a second PCR lasting about 7 to 12 cycles. TCRdb reprocessed the 5' RACE reads via MiXCR and lists one record per CDR3 protein. The sample contains hundreds of thousands of distinct CDR3 sequences, about 30% of which appear only once. Study-wide findings and caveats: TCR beta diversity per million T cells fell roughly linearly with age.

This clonotype was obtained from a woman older than 75 in good health. This chain joins TRBV5-1 and TRBJ2-7; the D is unclear. What was sequenced was blood. Here the CDR3 reads CASSQDESYEQYF. The CDR3 DNA sequence: TGCGCCAGCAGCCAAGACGAGTCCTACGAGCAGTACTTC.